This note documents a single T cell receptor beta chain sequence. Germline V lookup: CDR1 KGHSH, CDR2 LQKENI. V trimming: 6 bases; J trimming: 5 bases; junction bases outside the gene matches: 8. The CDR3 spans 15 residues. Assay: immunoSEQ multiplex PCR; the TCRdb copy retains only in-frame clones and omits some. In the table there are approximately 46,000 clones, 80% to 90% of which are singletons. This sample is drawn from a study of T cell changes during pregnancy in multiple sclerosis. The starting material was CD4+ T cells from peripheral blood mononuclear cells, obtained after pregnancy. The rearrangement uses TRBV18 and TRBJ1-2; 11 nucleotides match TRBD1. The receptor's source is a female donor with multiple sclerosis, enrolled in a pregnancy study. The CDR3 sequence: CASSPGQGEIYGYTF. For the CDR3, the DNA is TGTGCCAGCTCCCCGGGACAGGGGGAAATATATGGCTACACCTTC.